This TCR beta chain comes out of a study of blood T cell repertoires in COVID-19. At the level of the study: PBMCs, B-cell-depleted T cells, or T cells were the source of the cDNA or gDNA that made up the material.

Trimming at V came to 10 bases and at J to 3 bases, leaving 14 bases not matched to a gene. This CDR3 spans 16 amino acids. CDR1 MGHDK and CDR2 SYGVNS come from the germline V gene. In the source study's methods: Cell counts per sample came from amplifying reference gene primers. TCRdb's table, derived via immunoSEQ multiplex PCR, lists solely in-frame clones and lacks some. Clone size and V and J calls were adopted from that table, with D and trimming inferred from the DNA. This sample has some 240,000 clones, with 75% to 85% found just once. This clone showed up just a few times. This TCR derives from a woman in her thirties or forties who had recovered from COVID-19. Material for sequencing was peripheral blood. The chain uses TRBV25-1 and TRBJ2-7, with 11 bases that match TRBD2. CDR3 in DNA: TGTGCCAACCTCAACTTAGCGGGGGGGCCTTTCTACGAGCAGTACTTC. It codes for CANLNLAGGPFYEQYF.